This passage covers 30 T cell receptor beta chains from one sample sequenced in a study of CD8 T cells in ankylosing spondylitis. TCRdb independently ran MiXCR on the 5' RACE reads; one entry per CDR3 protein. The data show roughly 230,000 distinct CDR3 sequences, 18% seen once. Material: blood, either unsorted or a sorted T cell fraction (not recorded which). Receptor source: a male donor with ankylosing spondylitis or in good health (not recorded which).

The chain has TRBV6-5 and TRBJ2-1; no firm D call. Trimming removed 0 bases from V and 6 bases from J, with 6 bases in between. Germline CDR1 reads MNHEY; CDR2 reads SVGAGI. The CDR3 covers 13 residues. The CDR3 spells CASSYSGPNEQFF. The CDR3 DNA is TGTGCCAGCAGTTACTCCGGGCCCAATGAGCAGTTCTTC.

This chain joins TRBV6-1 and TRBJ1-3; D not resolved. V lost 6 bases and J 0 bases, leaving 12 bases between the germline ends. The CDR3 totals 15 residues. Germline V gene data show CDR1 as MNHNS and CDR2 as SASEGT. The DNA for the CDR3 is TGTGCCAGCAGCGGTAGACACAGCTCTGGAAACACCATATATTTT. Amino acid sequence: CASSGRHSSGNTIYF.

The count of this clonotype is one. The chain is built from TRBV10-3 and TRBJ2-7, with TRBD2 matching 7 bases. The CDR3 consists of 13 residues. CDR1 and CDR2 from the germline V gene are ENHRY and SYGVKD. The trim removed 6 bases at V and 1 base at J, leaving 3 bases unmatched. The CDR3: CAIRPSGSYEQYF. The CDR3 DNA sequence: TGTGCCATCAGGCCTAGCGGATCCTACGAGCAGTACTTC.

CDR3 bases: TGCAGCGACAGGGGGAACACTGAAGCTTTCTTT. It specifies CSDRGNTEAFF. V usage is TRBV29-1 and J usage is TRBJ1-1, with 7 bases lining up with TRBD1. In germline, CDR1 is SQVTM, CDR2 ANQGSEA. V was pared by 7 bases and J by 1 base, with 0 bases of the junction left unmatched. This CDR3 contains 11 residues.

This clonotype has only a few counts. The chain combines TRBV27 with TRBJ2-2, with a weak D call TRBD2 (6 bases). Germline CDR1 MNHEY, CDR2 SMNVEV (reference sequence). This CDR3 spans 14 amino acids. With 2 bases removed from V and 4 bases from J, the gap between germline ends came to 8 bases. The CDR3 reads CASSLLGGTGELFF. The CDR3 DNA follows: TGTGCCAGCAGTTTACTCGGGGGCACCGGGGAGCTGTTTTTT.

The chain has TRBV4-1 and TRBJ2-7; a weak D match, TRBD1 (6 bases). V lost 1 base and J 3 bases, leaving 13 bases between the germline ends. The CDR3 runs to 15 residues. Germline CDR1 reads MGHRA; CDR2 reads YSYEKL. CDR3: CASSQVVGQLYEQYF. The CDR3 DNA sequence: TGCGCCAGCAGCCAAGTAGTAGGACAGCTCTACGAGCAGTACTTC.

This sequence joins TRBV6-5 and TRBJ1-5; D possibly corresponds to TRBD1 (6 bases). The CDR3 is 16 residues long. Germline values: CDR1 MNHEY, CDR2 SVGAGI. Between the trimmed V and J ends, which lost 1 base and 0 bases, there was a span of 10 bases. The CDR3 sequence is CASSYWDKYSNQPQHF. The DNA of the CDR3 is TGTGCCAGCAGTTACTGGGACAAGTATAGCAATCAGCCCCAGCATTTT.

Only a few counts were recorded for this clonotype. The chain has TRBV4-3 and TRBJ1-2; no clear D. The CDR3 covers 15 residues. Deletions cut 0 bases from V and 4 bases from J, with 12 bases between. Germline lookup yields CDR1 LGHNA and CDR2 YSLEER. The CDR3 region has the DNA TGCGCCAGCAGCCAAGATAGAGCCAACTCCTATGGCTACACCTTC. It codes for CASSQDRANSYGYTF.

This clonotype was found a few times. V gene TRBV9 combines with J gene TRBJ2-3; 8 positions match TRBD2. The CDR3 consists of 15 residues. V trimming: 4 bases; J trimming: 2 bases; junction bases outside the gene matches: 6. The germline gives CDR1 SGDLS, CDR2 YYNGEE. The CDR3 DNA reads TGTGCCAGCAGCAAAAGCGGGAGTGACACAGATACGCAGTATTTT. Translating it yields CASSKSGSDTDTQYF.

The J gene is TRBJ2-7, the V gene TRBV5-8; D is ambiguous. Trimming shortened V by 2 bases and J by 4 bases, and 7 bases separated the two germline ends. The CDR3 covers 12 residues. CDR1 SGHTS and CDR2 YDEGEE come from the germline V gene. The chain's CDR3 is CASSLRVYEQYF. The CDR3 nucleotides are TGTGCCAGCAGCTTAAGAGTGTACGAGCAGTACTTC.

In its sample, this clonotype was seen a few times. The chain links TRBV4-1 to TRBJ2-1; D remains unclear. Germline loops: CDR1 MGHRA, CDR2 YSYEKL. The CDR3 is 14 amino acids. Trimming removed 1 base from V and 0 bases from J, with 4 bases in between. CDR3 sequence (DNA): TGCGCCAGCAGCCAAGGTTTCTCCTACAATGAGCAGTTCTTC. Its translation: CASSQGFSYNEQFF.

In its sample, this clonotype was seen a few times. The genes are TRBV5-1 and TRBJ2-7; D is ambiguous. Trimming removed 2 bases from V and 7 bases from J, with 13 bases in between. The germline gives CDR1 SGHRS, CDR2 YFSETQ. CDR3 length: 13 amino acids. The CDR3 DNA is TGCGCCAGCAGCTTACCTAGTGGCAGAGAGCAGTACTTC. It yields the protein CASSLPSGREQYF.

This clonotype was seen a few times. V and J are TRBV29-1 and TRBJ2-1; D possibly corresponds to TRBD1 (6 bases). CDR1 and CDR2 (germline): SQVTM, ANQGSEA. The CDR3 has 17 residues. V lost 0 bases and J 4 bases, leaving 19 bases between the germline ends. CDR3 sequence reads: CSVEDLQGQGLYNEQFF. The CDR3 region has the DNA TGCAGCGTTGAAGATCTTCAGGGGCAGGGTCTATACAATGAGCAGTTCTTC.

The gene calls are TRBV12-3 or TRBV12-4 and TRBJ2-7; perhaps D is TRBD1 or TRBD2 (5 bases each). The CDR3 length is 16 residues. The ends were cut back, 7 bases at V and 2 bases at J, with 21 bases in the middle. This CDR3 reads CASNPLGESSPYEQYF. The CDR3 DNA is TGTGCCAGCAATCCCTTGGGGGAGAGTAGTCCCTACGAGCAGTACTTC.

This chain uses TRBV4-3 with TRBJ2-2; D might be TRBD2 (6 bases). CDR1 LGHNA and CDR2 YSLEER come from the germline V gene. The CDR3 is made up of 20 amino acids. V was trimmed by 0 bases and J by 0 bases, leaving 20 bases between them. The chain's CDR3 is CASSQESPRETYANTGELFF. The CDR3 DNA reads TGCGCCAGCAGCCAAGAATCCCCCCGGGAGACTTACGCGAACACCGGGGAGCTGTTTTTT.

The CDR3 reads CASSLTAGQGYYEQYF. The CDR3 coding sequence is TGTGCCAGCAGTCTTACGGCGGGACAGGGGTACTACGAGCAGTACTTC. V is TRBV27 and J is TRBJ2-7; 10 bases match TRBD1. The trim removed 5 bases at V and 3 bases at J, leaving 10 bases unmatched. Germline assignment: CDR1 MNHEY and CDR2 SMNVEV (reference sequence). The CDR3 sequence is 16 residues long.

This clonotype was counted many times. Here the CDR3 reads CASSVTGYQETQYF. The CDR3 DNA reads TGTGCCAGCAGCGTCACAGGGTACCAAGAGACCCAGTACTTC. V usage is TRBV9 and J usage is TRBJ2-5; weak D call: TRBD1 (6 bases). Germline assignment: CDR1 SGDLS and CDR2 YYNGEE. Trimming pared 2 bases from V and 0 bases from J, leaving 8 bases between. The CDR3 is 14 amino acids.

This clonotype has just a few counts. This chain uses TRBV27 with TRBJ2-7; unclear D gene. V lost 8 bases and J 2 bases, leaving 16 bases between the germline ends. CDR1 and CDR2 from the germline V gene are MNHEY and SMNVEV (reference sequence). The CDR3 extends over 14 amino acids. This CDR3 is CASGPVYHAYEQYF. CDR3 DNA sequence: TGTGCCAGCGGTCCGGTCTACCACGCCTACGAGCAGTACTTC.

The chain carries TRBV7-6 and TRBJ2-2; 8 positions agree with TRBD1. V lost 2 bases, J lost 1 base, and 3 bases stayed unmatched. The germline gives CDR1 SGHVS, CDR2 FNYEAQ. This CDR3 has 16 amino acids. This CDR3 reads CASSLLQGGNTGELFF. As DNA, the CDR3 is TGTGCCAGCAGCTTACTACAGGGGGGGAACACCGGGGAGCTGTTTTTT.

This clonotype was seen a handful of times. The rearrangement links TRBV6-4 to TRBJ2-3; D perhaps matches TRBD2 (6 bases). CDR3 length: 16 residues. The V end was cut by 0 bases, the J end by 6 bases, with 16 bases between. The germline V gene has CDR1 MRHNA and CDR2 SNTAGT. In DNA, the CDR3 is TGTGCCAGCAGTGACTCCGGCGGGGCTAGCCCCGATACGCAGTATTTT. It is translated as CASSDSGGASPDTQYF.

This clonotype occurred a few times. The gene calls are TRBV12-3 or TRBV12-4 and TRBJ1-5, with D unresolved. CDR3 size: 15 residues. Trimming left V 6 bases short and J 2 bases short, with 14 bases between. DNA for the CDR3: TGTGCCAGCAGCCAGAAGACGGCGGGCAATCAGCCCCAGCATTTT. It codes for CASSQKTAGNQPQHF.

V usage is TRBV27 and J usage is TRBJ2-1, with 12 bases identical to TRBD2. CDR1 is MNHEY and CDR2 is SMNVEV in the germline V gene (reference sequence). Losses at the gene ends were 5 bases for V and 7 bases for J; bases not matched to a gene: 3. The CDR3 totals 14 residues. CDR3 sequence (DNA): TGTGCCAGCAGTGACGGGACTAGCGGGAATGAGCAGTTCTTC. Translation: CASSDGTSGNEQFF.

This chain connects TRBV29-1 to TRBJ2-7; TRBD1 aligns across 8 bases. Germline V CDR1 and CDR2: SQVTM, ANQGSEA. Trimming took 6 bases from V and 3 from J; bases not matched to a gene: 7. This CDR3 contains 13 residues. The CDR3 reads CSVTGTGGYEQYF. CDR3 DNA sequence: TGCAGCGTCACCGGGACAGGAGGCTACGAGCAGTACTTC.

The V and J genes are TRBV5-6 and TRBJ2-1; D gene uncertain. The V end was cut by 0 bases, the J end by 10 bases, with 5 bases between. The CDR3 consists of 11 residues. From germline, CDR1 is SGHDT and CDR2 YYEEEE. CDR3 sequence: CASSLGTEQFF. The CDR3 coding sequence is TGTGCCAGCAGCTTGGGAACAGAGCAGTTCTTC. Full variable domain (remainder filled in from reference TRBV5-6 and TRBJ2-1): DAGVTQSPTHLIKTRGQQVTLRCSPKSGHDTVSWYQQALGQGPQFIFQYYEEEERQRGNFPDRFSGHQFPNYSSELNVNALLLGDSALYLCASSLGTEQFFGPGTRLTVL.

The V and J genes are TRBV20-1 and TRBJ2-7, with a tentative D call TRBD1 (5 bases). V was cut by 0 bases and J by 2 bases, with 14 bases left in between. The CDR3 consists of 15 residues. Germline-derived CDR1 and CDR2 are DFQATT and SNEGSKA (reference sequence). The CDR3 DNA reads TGCAGTGCTAGAGATCCCGACAGCGCAGCCTACGAGCAGTACTTC. As protein: CSARDPDSAAYEQYF.

This clonotype appeared a single time. The chain has TRBV3-1 and TRBJ2-1; perhaps TRBD1 as D (6 bases). The germline V gene encodes CDR1 LGHDT and CDR2 YNNKEL (reference sequence). The CDR3 consists of 16 residues. The V and J ends lost 0 bases and 6 bases respectively, with 15 bases between them. The CDR3 loop is CASSQEGTTVTNEQFF. For the CDR3, the DNA is TGTGCCAGCAGCCAAGAGGGGACAACCGTCACCAATGAGCAGTTCTTC.

The CDR3 loop is CASELAGGRVGTDTQYF. The CDR3 bases are TGTGCCAGTGAACTAGCGGGAGGAAGGGTGGGCACAGATACGCAGTATTTT. The rearrangement links TRBV7-9 to TRBJ2-3; TRBD2 matches at 12 bases. V shed 9 bases and J 1 base; nucleotides not matched to a gene: 11. The CDR3 runs 17 residues. CDR1 is SEHNR, CDR2 FQNEAQ, per germline (reference sequence).

The chain links TRBV29-1 to TRBJ2-7; D is unresolved. The CDR3 contains 12 residues. Trimming took 1 base from V and 3 from J, leaving 7 bases between them. Looked up from germline, CDR1 is SQVTM and CDR2 is ANQGSEA. The CDR3 DNA is TGCAGCGTTGAAGGGGTCAACTACGAGCAGTACTTC. It codes for CSVEGVNYEQYF.

This clonotype has a handful of counts. V is TRBV20-1 and J is TRBJ2-1, with D tentatively TRBD2 (6 bases). V gave up 0 bases and J gave up 6 bases, with 12 bases separating them. Germline V gives CDR1 DFQATT, CDR2 SNEGSKA (reference sequence). This CDR3 comprises 14 residues. CDR3 DNA sequence: TGCAGTGCTAGAGATTTGGCTAGCGTCAATGAGCAGTTCTTC. It codes for CSARDLASVNEQFF.

This chain joins TRBV27 and TRBJ2-5; 9 nucleotides match TRBD1. This CDR3 is built from 13 residues. CDR1 is MNHEY and CDR2 is SMNVEV in the germline V gene (reference sequence). V shed 6 bases and J 1 base; nucleotides not matched to a gene: 0. CDR3 sequence reads: CASRTGGQETQYF. In DNA form, the CDR3 reads TGTGCCAGCAGGACAGGGGGCCAAGAGACCCAGTACTTC.